This T cell receptor beta chain originates from a study of tumor-infiltrating lymphocytes in primary liver carcinoma listed by TCRdb under 2017. Notes on the research overall: Of the five patients (three men and two women, aged 30 to 69 years), four had hepatocellular carcinoma and one had combined HCC and intrahepatic cholangiocarcinoma. Technical replicate repertoires showed high reproducibility, with mean shared-clone rates approximately 0.87 and correlation coefficients above 0.95. To link TCRbeta repertoire diversity to the local molecular phenotype, the roughly 23 tumor region samples were profiled with Agilent mRNA microarrays. Roughly 3.5 to 7.5 million productive TCRbeta reads were obtained per sample, and no significant difference in read depth was found between tissue types. A total of approximately 35 specimens from 5 patients, comprising about 25 tumor regions, 5 adjacent noncancerous liver tissues and 5 peripheral blood samples, were covered by TCRbeta repertoire sequencing. Across five regions of each liver tumor, along with adjacent normal tissue and blood, the study brought together TCRbeta repertoire sequencing, expression microarrays and whole-exome sequencing. The tumors of the five patients were staged as T1-T3 N0M0, with maximum diameters ranging from roughly 4.2 to 10 cm. Beyond this particular receptor, the publication reports: Comparison of CD4+ and CD8+ T cell repertoires was precluded by the use of bulk unsorted samples. Only the TCR beta chain was sequenced, so true repertoire diversity is likely underestimated because unpaired alpha chains were not captured. Only 4 or 5 patients were included in the study, and the authors note that the findings should be validated in a larger study. Only roughly 7-24% of top clones appeared in all five regions of a tumor, which suggests that tumor-infiltrating T cells are spatially heterogeneous. Compared with blood, tumors had a significantly larger share of the repertoire taken up by the top 250 clones (p = 0.039). Repertoire overlap was higher between tumor regions (mean roughly 35%) than tumor-adjacent (approximately 17%) or tumor-blood (14%) pairs, consistent with antigen-driven expansion.

On this clonotype itself: Its antigen remains undetermined. Base quality data are lacking; no much larger clone is found one base away.

Total RNA and DNA were co-extracted without cell sorting from approximately 22-30 mg of bulk tissue using the AllPrep DNA/RNA mini kit. Surgical resection was performed in China between late 2015 and March 2016 on about 5 patients with histopathologically diagnosed primary liver carcinoma. Chronic HBV infection was present in the patients, and the patients were treatment-naive at sampling. Each tumor was sampled at five spatially separated regions: the superior, inferior, left-lateral and right-lateral poles and the tumor centre. According to histology, viable tumor cells made up more than 80% of every tumor sample. Fresh tumor and adjacent tissue pieces were bisected; one half was stored in RNAlater at -80°C, the other sent for histology. A constant-region primer and ProtoScript II reverse transcriptase were used to reverse-transcribe TCRbeta-specific cDNA from about 500 ng total RNA. Three nested multiplex PCR rounds, following a slightly modified ARM-PCR procedure, were used to build the TCRbeta libraries. The first two PCR rounds used multiplex TRBV1-TRBV30 forward primers with a Cbeta reverse primer, each for 10 cycles. Sample barcodes and Illumina adapters were added in a final 25-cycle PCR using Deep VentR polymerase. Before sequencing, amplicons between 200 and 500 bp were purified from gel using a QIAquick gel extraction kit. TCRbeta amplicons were sequenced on an Illumina HiSeq 2500 with 250-bp paired-end reads. In the original analysis: Quality trimming of reads was performed with Trimmomatic v0.33, and paired reads were merged with FLASH v1.2.11 so that full CDR3 sequences could be recovered. V, D and J germline segments were assigned to the rearranged TCRbeta sequences using MiGEC v1.2.1b. VDJtools v1.0.0 computed clonotype statistics and Shannon-Wiener diversity indices. To reduce sampling bias, subsequent analyses other than the diversity analysis used only the 250 most abundant clonotypes in each sample. TCRdb reanalyzed the raw reads on its own, using fastp at Q25 for trimming and MiXCR for clone calling, and kept in-frame beta chains. Merged by CDR3 protein, the rows form single entries marked with the most common genes and DNA. These V and J calls are TCRdb output, not the study's own analysis. The table for this sample lists 25,000 to 35,000 distinct CDR3 sequences; 76% of them were counted only once. Clones ranked in the top ten supply around a third of the sample.

The germline V gene encodes CDR1 SGHAT and CDR2 FQDESV (reference sequence). At the junction V is shortened by 6 bases and J by 5 bases, with 16 bases in between. Its CDR3 holds 14 amino acids, cysteine through phenylalanine. Only CDR3 DNA is held: 42 bases, read in frame from base 1. Sequencing was done on a sample of liver tumor tissue from sampling region 5. In the paper's terms, the cell subset or site label means: tumor region T5, tumor centre. The V and J segments used are TRBV11-1 and TRBJ2-5; TRBD2 is perhaps the D gene, given 5 matching bases. This TCR was recovered from a man aged 40-49 years with primary liver carcinoma and hepatitis B virus infection. The DNA sequence is given as TGTGCCAGCAGTGGGCATTTGGAGGTGGAGACCCAGTACTTC. The encoded protein is CASSGHLEVETQYF.